The present T cell receptor (beta chain) was sequenced within a study of CD8 T cells in Susac syndrome. General observations from the study: That the number of individuals in its TCR sequencing and HLA analysis was relatively small was acknowledged by the study.

The V end was cut by 2 bases, the J end by 0 bases, with 5 bases between. The CDR3 runs 14 residues. Looked up from germline, CDR1 is SGHVS and CDR2 is FNYEAQ. Random hexamers were used to reverse transcribe an amount of about 0.45 to 1 ug RNA. The authors amplified TCR beta CDR3 across 54 Vbeta and 13 Jbeta using immunoSEQ multiplex PCR. From the immunoSEQ multiplex PCR reads, TCRdb called clonotypes with MiXCR, one entry per CDR3 protein. The sample yields about 290,000 distinct CDR3 sequences, 70% to 90% seen once. The table lists this clonotype with a few counts. No antigen is known for it. The T cells that were sequenced for TCR beta were CD8+ and CD4+ cells from blood. Negative isolation yielded CD4+ and CD8+ T cells, and FACS enriched TEMRA cells.

Material for sequencing was CD8+ T cells from PBMCs. J is TRBJ1-3 and V is TRBV7-6, with D unresolved. The clonotype originates from a human donor with multiple sclerosis. The CDR3 sequence: CASSLITSGNTIYF. In DNA, the CDR3 is TGTGCCAGCAGCTTAATTACCTCTGGAAACACCATATATTTT.